The 5 T cell receptor beta chains reported below all come from one sample, sequenced in a study of T cell responses to AZD1222 COVID-19 vaccine. Data came from immunoSEQ multiplex PCR; TCRdb stores just in-frame clones and leaves some out. The sample carries approximately 150,000 clones, 94% recorded once. This specimen consisted of peripheral blood, obtained on day 0 of AZD1222 vaccination. Receptor source: an adult in good health.

The genes are TRBV9 and TRBJ1-5, with D perhaps matching TRBD1 (6 bases). The germline V gene has CDR1 SGDLS and CDR2 YYNGEE. The CDR3 runs 14 residues. Trimming took 4 bases from V and 4 from J, leaving 12 bases between them. The CDR3 sequence is CASSIGGQNQPQHF. The CDR3 DNA reads as TGTGCCAGCAGCATCGGGGGGCAGAATCAGCCCCAGCATTTT.

The chain is built from TRBV25-1 and TRBJ2-2, with D possibly matching TRBD1 (6 bases). Germline-derived CDR1 and CDR2 are MGHDK and SYGVNS. V shed 6 bases and J shed 5 bases, with 13 bases lying between them. This CDR3 contains 14 residues. The CDR3 DNA reads as TGTGCCAGCAGCGGATTACAGGGAACCGGGGAGCTGTTTTTT. It specifies CASSGLQGTGELFF.

As regards this clone: One junction end disagrees with the germline gene, perhaps due to a read error. V and J are TRBV27 and TRBJ1-6; 8 bases align to TRBD1. There are 13 residues in the CDR3. Germline V gene lookup returns CDR1 MNHEY and CDR2 SMNVEV (reference sequence). In DNA, the CDR3 is TGTGCCAGCAGGAGGACAGGGTCGGAGGACTCCTACTTT. Encoded protein: CASRRTGSEDSYF.

This chain links TRBV5-8 with TRBJ2-5; TRBD1 matches 9 bases. The CDR3 consists of 17 residues. V gave up 6 bases and J gave up 4 bases; unmatched junction bases: 16. The germline V gene encodes CDR1 SGHTS and CDR2 YDEGEE. CDR3 residues: CASTKYYFTGQGETQYF. CDR3 DNA: TGTGCCAGCACGAAATACTATTTTACGGGACAGGGAGAGACCCAGTACTTC.

J is TRBJ1-5 and V is TRBV5-8; 9 bases fit TRBD1. The CDR3 runs to 17 residues. Germline V gives CDR1 SGHTS, CDR2 YDEGEE. Trimming removed 5 bases from V and 1 base from J; junction bases left unmatched: 10. The CDR3 is CASSTGTGQGSNQPQHF. As DNA, the CDR3 is TGTGCCAGCAGTACCGGGACAGGGCAGGGAAGCAATCAGCCCCAGCATTTT.